These T cell receptor beta chains were read from a single sample in a study of OX40 agonist ivuxolimab in advanced cancers. The repertoire was sequenced with immunoSEQ multiplex PCR; TCRdb's copy has only in-frame clones and lacks some. The table includes 31,000 or so clones, 80% to 90% detected once. This specimen was CD4+ or CD8+ T cells sorted from blood, taken in a trial of the OX40 agonist ivuxolimab. These receptor sequences come from an adult with an advanced solid tumor such as melanoma, head and neck, liver or kidney cancer. Both conserved end residues are part of each CDR3. The order of the fields is D gene, V gene, CDR3 protein. D genes are given only for firm matches.

d_call: TRBD1; v_call: TRBV30; cdr3_aa: CAWSVPGGSNQPQHF
d_call: .; v_call: TRBV9; cdr3_aa: CASSVGVGSAADNEQFF
d_call: TRBD2; v_call: TRBV16; cdr3_aa: CASSQRGGSLQETQYF
d_call: .; v_call: TRBV19; cdr3_aa: CASSKGNPRDTQYF
d_call: .; v_call: TRBV27; cdr3_aa: CASASVSGNTIYF
d_call: .; v_call: TRBV28; cdr3_aa: CASHGQNNQPQHF
d_call: .; v_call: TRBV5-1; cdr3_aa: CASSLGDSYNEQFF
d_call: TRBD1; v_call: TRBV7-8; cdr3_aa: CASSLNQGASKNIQYF
d_call: .; v_call: TRBV29-1; cdr3_aa: CSALSMAGGTEAFF
d_call: .; v_call: TRBV28; cdr3_aa: CASSLSGANEKLFF